These 26 T cell receptor beta chains were all obtained from the same sample, sequenced in a study of graft-versus-host responses after intestinal transplantation. These TCRs' antigens remain unknown. This table comes from immunoSEQ multiplex PCR, and its TCRdb copy is limited to in-frame clones, with some not included. The sample holds about 66,000 clones; around 91% are singletons and the top ten take approximately 1.3%. The sample here was unstimulated CD8+ T cells sorted from spleen or lymph node cells, taken before intestinal transplant. The receptors shown here come from a human donor who received an intestinal transplant.

This chain links TRBV5-6 with TRBJ1-1; possible D gene TRBD1, 6 bases. V gave up 0 bases and J gave up 4 bases, with 19 bases separating them. The length of the CDR3 is 17 residues. In germline, CDR1 is SGHDT, CDR2 YYEEEE. The CDR3 here is CASSLAGGGPLGTEAFF. The CDR3 bases are TGTGCCAGCAGCTTGGCCGGGGGGGGGCCCCTGGGCACTGAAGCTTTCTTT.

To note about this clone: Compared with germline, one end of the junction differs, possibly owing to a read error. V is TRBV13 and J is TRBJ2-2; 10 positions match TRBD2. CDR1 PRHDT and CDR2 FYEKMQ come from the germline V gene (reference sequence). This CDR3 has 16 residues. The DNA for the CDR3 is TGTGCCAGCAGCCTTAGCGGGGGGATTAACACGGGGGAGCTGTTTTTT. It codes for CASSLSGGINTGELFF.

The V call is TRBV27, the J call TRBJ2-7; TRBD1 aligns across 9 bases. The CDR3 contains 15 residues. Germline V gene data show CDR1 as MNHEY and CDR2 as SMNVEV (reference sequence). J lost 7 bases, V lost 8 bases, and 15 bases had no gene match. CDR3 protein: CASLQAGTGPGEQYF. The CDR3 DNA reads as TGTGCCAGCCTCCAAGCCGGGACAGGGCCGGGGGAGCAGTACTTC.

The chain couples TRBV11-2 to TRBJ1-2; the D gene is possibly TRBD1 (6 bases). V was shortened by 0 bases and J by 2 bases, with 10 bases between the two germline ends. Germline CDR1 and CDR2: SGHAT and FQNNGV. This CDR3 contains 15 residues. The CDR3 is CASSLDGGLNYGYTF. The CDR3 DNA is TGTGCCAGCAGCTTAGATGGGGGCCTGAACTATGGCTACACCTTC. Filled out from reference TRBV11-2 and TRBJ1-2, the complete variable domain reads EAGVAQSPRYKIIEKRQSVAFWCNPISGHATLYWYQQILGQGPKLLIQFQNNGVVDDSQLPKDRFSAERLKGVDSTLKIQPAKLEDSAVYLCASSLDGGLNYGYTFGSGTRLTVV.

There are a few counts of this clone. The genes are TRBV5-6 and TRBJ1-1; 10 bases match TRBD1. V dropped 2 bases and J dropped 5; count of bases not matched to a gene: 3. In germline, CDR1 is SGHDT, CDR2 YYEEEE. The CDR3 loop spans 14 amino acids. In nucleotides, the CDR3 is TGTGCCAGCAGCTTAGACAGGGGGCGGACTGAAGCTTTCTTT. The encoded protein is CASSLDRGRTEAFF.

The chain is built from TRBV12-5 and TRBJ2-1, with 10 positions matching TRBD2. The CDR3 runs 16 residues. V trimming: 4 bases; J trimming: 8 bases; junction bases outside the gene matches: 11. The germline V gene has CDR1 LGHNT and CDR2 FRNRAP. The CDR3: CASGSNLAGEYDEQFF. In DNA, the CDR3 is TGTGCTAGTGGTTCAAATCTAGCGGGGGAGTATGATGAGCAGTTCTTC. Variable domain in full (rest from reference TRBV12-5 and TRBJ2-1): DARVTQTPRHKVTEMGQEVTMRCQPILGHNTVFWYRQTMMQGLELLAYFRNRAPLDDSGMPKDRFSAEMPDATLATLKIQPSEPRDSAVYFCASGSNLAGEYDEQFFGPGTRLTVL.

The V call is TRBV13, the J call TRBJ1-2, with D tentatively TRBD1 (5 bases). CDR3 length: 13 residues. V lost 3 bases to trimming and J lost 4 bases, with 9 bases between them. Germline CDR1 is PRHDT and CDR2 is FYEKMQ (reference sequence). This CDR3 is CASSFGGTYGYTF. CDR3 nucleotide sequence: TGTGCCAGCAGCTTCGGGGGGACCTATGGCTACACCTTC.

The V call is TRBV5-6, the J call TRBJ2-1, with TRBD2 as a possible D gene (5 bases). Trimming cost V 3 bases and J 14 bases, with 12 bases left between them. The CDR3 runs 11 residues. In germline, CDR1 is SGHDT, CDR2 YYEEEE. The CDR3 spells CASSSLGVKFF. CDR3 in DNA: TGTGCCAGCAGCTCACTAGGAGTCAAGTTCTTC.

The chain couples TRBV6-5 to TRBJ1-2, with D possibly matching TRBD1 (6 bases). This CDR3 spans 14 amino acids. With 2 bases removed from V and 4 bases from J, the gap between germline ends came to 11 bases. From germline, CDR1 is MNHEY and CDR2 SVGAGI. CDR3 sequence: CASSYQDRPYGYTF. CDR3 nucleotide sequence: TGTGCCAGCAGTTACCAAGACAGGCCCTATGGCTACACCTTC.

This rearrangement joins TRBV4-1 to TRBJ1-3; D may be TRBD1 (6 bases). Trimming took 0 bases from V and 0 from J, leaving 18 bases between them. Per germline, CDR1 MGHRA and CDR2 YSYEKL. This CDR3 is 19 amino acids long. The CDR3 sequence: CASSQEFGGRPYSGNTIYF. The CDR3 nucleotides read TGCGCCAGCAGCCAAGAGTTCGGGGGGCGACCCTACTCTGGAAACACCATATATTTT.

The chain links TRBV7-6 to TRBJ1-5; maybe TRBD1 (5 bases). Germline V gene data show CDR1 as SGHVS and CDR2 as FNYEAQ. V was trimmed by 4 bases and J by 8 bases, leaving 15 bases between them. There are 14 residues in the CDR3. The CDR3 here is CASSSSGGSEPQHF. Here the CDR3 DNA reads TGTGCCAGCAGCTCCTCGGGGGGATCAGAGCCCCAGCATTTT.

This clone was counted between two and nine times. The chain is built from TRBV5-6 and TRBJ1-2; D unclear. The V end lost 0 bases, the J end lost 3 bases, and 3 bases lay between the germline ends. The CDR3 sequence is 12 residues long. Per the germline V gene, CDR1 is SGHDT and CDR2 is YYEEEE. This CDR3 is CASSLADYGYTF. The CDR3 DNA reads TGTGCCAGCAGCTTGGCAGACTATGGCTACACCTTC.

The chain links TRBV6-4 to TRBJ1-2; 7 bases line up with TRBD1. With V trimmed by 8 bases and J by 2 bases, 14 bases remained unmatched. The CDR3 runs to 16 residues. Germline CDR1 MRHNA, CDR2 SNTAGT. Written as DNA, the CDR3 is TGTGCCAGCCTAAAAGGACAGGCCTCGGGGAACTATGGCTACACCTTC. This translates into CASLKGQASGNYGYTF.

The V and J genes are TRBV11-2 and TRBJ1-6, with a possible D match to TRBD1 (6 bases). Germline CDR1 SGHAT, CDR2 FQNNGV. The V and J ends lost 1 base and 7 bases respectively, with 8 bases between them. The CDR3 extends over 14 amino acids. The CDR3 sequence is CASSLGGPNSPLHF. For the CDR3, the DNA is TGTGCCAGCAGCTTAGGGGGGCCGAATTCACCCCTCCACTTT.

This clone was picked up a small number of times. The rearrangement uses TRBV5-6 and TRBJ2-7; 7 nucleotides align to TRBD2. V gave up 4 bases and J gave up 6 bases; unmatched junction bases: 10. The CDR3 totals 14 residues. The V gene's germline CDR1 is SGHDT and CDR2 YYEEEE. The CDR3 reads CASSLGGYPAEQYF. CDR3 in DNA: TGTGCCAGCAGCCTCGGGGGGTATCCTGCCGAGCAGTACTTC.

The J gene is TRBJ2-2, the V gene TRBV6-5; D remains ambiguous. Germline CDR1 and CDR2: MNHEY and SVGAGI. The CDR3 runs to 13 residues. Deletions cut 8 bases from V and 0 bases from J, with 7 bases between. DNA for the CDR3: TGTGCCAGCTACTTCTCGAACACCGGGGAGCTGTTTTTT. Residues: CASYFSNTGELFF.

This clone occurred once. The V gene is TRBV15, the J gene TRBJ1-6; 9 bases agree with TRBD1. Germline values: CDR1 LNHNV, CDR2 YYDKDF (reference sequence). The CDR3 is 15 amino acids. J lost 10 bases, V lost 3 bases, and 7 bases had no gene match. CDR3 protein: CATSRATGGGSPLHF. DNA of the CDR3: TGTGCCACCAGCAGGGCAACAGGGGGCGGATCACCCCTCCACTTT.

CDR3 region: CASSPAAPYEQYF. For the CDR3, the DNA is TGTGCCAGCAGCCCCGCGGCGCCCTACGAGCAGTACTTC. The gene calls are TRBV5-6 and TRBJ2-7; the D is unclear. There are 13 residues in the CDR3. Germline V lookup: CDR1 SGHDT, CDR2 YYEEEE. Trimming left V 4 bases short and J 2 bases short, with 10 bases between.

This chain joins TRBV5-4 and TRBJ1-2, with TRBD1 matching over 8 bases. This CDR3 region has 16 residues. Germline CDR1 SGHNT, CDR2 YYREEE (reference sequence). V shed 5 bases, J shed 5 bases, and the junction held 14 bases outside the gene matches. The CDR3 is CASRGPQGALSYGYTF. CDR3 nucleotides: TGTGCCAGCAGGGGACCGCAGGGGGCGCTGAGTTATGGCTACACCTTC.

The chain uses TRBV19 and TRBJ1-2, with D possibly TRBD1 on 5 matching bases. Germline V gene data show CDR1 as LNHDA and CDR2 as SQIVND (reference sequence). V gave up 3 bases and J gave up 3 bases, with 11 bases separating them. The CDR3 covers 14 residues. As DNA, the CDR3 is TGTGCCAGTAGTATTGGGACGGGGGACTATGGCTACACCTTC. Translation: CASSIGTGDYGYTF.

The CDR3 nucleotides are TGCGCCAGCAGCTTGGCCCCGGGACAGACCTACGAGCAGTACTTC. Translating gives CASSLAPGQTYEQYF. The chain links TRBV5-1 to TRBJ2-7; 7 nucleotides agree with TRBD1. Germline CDR1 SGHRS, CDR2 YFSETQ. The length of the CDR3 is 15 residues. Losses at the gene ends were 0 bases for V and 2 bases for J; bases not matched to a gene: 5.

The rearrangement uses TRBV6-5 and TRBJ1-2; TRBD1 matches 10 bases. With 6 bases clipped from V and 8 bases from J, the junction kept 9 bases outside the gene matches. The CDR3 extends over 14 amino acids. Per germline, CDR1 MNHEY and CDR2 SVGAGI. Written as DNA, the CDR3 is TGTGCCAGCAGCCCCCGAGGGACAGGGGACGGCTACACCTTC. It encodes CASSPRGTGDGYTF.

This chain connects TRBV5-3 to TRBJ2-5; TRBD2 agrees at 8 bases. TRBV5-3 is treated as an ORF (open reading frame) with a function not yet certain. This CDR3 comprises 18 residues. The V gene end was trimmed by 6 bases and the J gene end by 4 bases; junction bases not matched to a gene: 20. CDR3 bases: TGTGCCAGAAATAACCGAATAGCGGGACCCACCCGACGAGAGACCCAGTACTTC. It encodes CARNNRIAGPTRRETQYF.

This clone was detected only a few times. The chain uses TRBV5-6 and TRBJ2-5, with D possibly TRBD2 on 6 matching bases. The germline V gene encodes CDR1 SGHDT and CDR2 YYEEEE. This CDR3 is 13 amino acids long. The germline V and J ends were trimmed by 4 bases and 1 base, with 8 bases remaining between them. The CDR3 loop reads CASSGTGQETQYF. CDR3 sequence (DNA): TGTGCCAGCAGCGGGACTGGCCAAGAGACCCAGTACTTC.

The gene calls are TRBV9 and TRBJ2-7; tentatively, D is TRBD1 (6 bases). Trimming removed 3 bases at V and 5 bases at J, with 9 bases between. Germline loops: CDR1 SGDLS, CDR2 YYNGEE. The CDR3 is made up of 12 amino acids. CDR3 sequence reads: CASSGGLDEQYF. The DNA of the CDR3 is TGTGCCAGCAGCGGGGGGCTAGACGAGCAGTACTTC.

The V and J genes are TRBV4-1 and TRBJ2-3; unclear D gene. The CDR3 spans 14 residues. V was pared by 4 bases and J by 4 bases, with 12 bases between. From germline, CDR1 is MGHRA and CDR2 YSYEKL. CDR3 amino acids: CASSPVDGADTQYF. Here the CDR3 DNA reads TGCGCCAGCAGCCCCGTGGATGGAGCAGATACGCAGTATTTT.